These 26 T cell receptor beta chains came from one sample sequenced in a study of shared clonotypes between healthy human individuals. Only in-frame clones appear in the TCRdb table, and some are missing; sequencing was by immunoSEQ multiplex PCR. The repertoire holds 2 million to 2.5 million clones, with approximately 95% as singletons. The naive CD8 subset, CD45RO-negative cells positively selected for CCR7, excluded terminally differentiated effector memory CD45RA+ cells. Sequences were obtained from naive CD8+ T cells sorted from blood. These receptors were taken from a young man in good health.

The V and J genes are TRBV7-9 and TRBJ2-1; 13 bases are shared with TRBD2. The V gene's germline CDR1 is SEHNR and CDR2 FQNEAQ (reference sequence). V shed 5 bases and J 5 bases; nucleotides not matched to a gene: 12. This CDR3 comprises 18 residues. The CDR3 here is CASSAPPGTSGNDNEQFF. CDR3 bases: TGTGCCAGCAGCGCGCCTCCCGGGACTAGCGGGAATGACAATGAGCAGTTCTTC.

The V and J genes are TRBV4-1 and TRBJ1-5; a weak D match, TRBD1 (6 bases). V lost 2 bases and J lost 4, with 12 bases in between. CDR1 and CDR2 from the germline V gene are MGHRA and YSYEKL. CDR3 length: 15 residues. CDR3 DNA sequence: TGCGCCAGCAGCCAAACCCAGGGGTGGAATCAGCCCCAGCATTTT. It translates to CASSQTQGWNQPQHF.

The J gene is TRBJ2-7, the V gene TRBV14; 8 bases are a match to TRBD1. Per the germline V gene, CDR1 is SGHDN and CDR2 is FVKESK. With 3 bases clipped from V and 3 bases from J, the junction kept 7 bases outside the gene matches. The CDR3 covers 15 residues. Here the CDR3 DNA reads TGTGCCAGCAGCCAGGGTCAGGGGGCCGGCTACGAGCAGTACTTC. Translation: CASSQGQGAGYEQYF.

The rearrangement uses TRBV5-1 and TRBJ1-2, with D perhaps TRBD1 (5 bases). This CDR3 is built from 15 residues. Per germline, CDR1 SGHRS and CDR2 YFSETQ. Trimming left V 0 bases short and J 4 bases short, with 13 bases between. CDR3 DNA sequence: TGCGCCAGCAGCTTGGGTCCTGGCGGGGGCTATGGCTACACCTTC. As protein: CASSLGPGGGYGYTF.

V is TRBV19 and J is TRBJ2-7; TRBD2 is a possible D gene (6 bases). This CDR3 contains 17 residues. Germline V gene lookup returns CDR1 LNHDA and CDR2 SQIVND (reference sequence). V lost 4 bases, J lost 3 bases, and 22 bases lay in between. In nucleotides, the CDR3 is TGTGCCAGTAGTAAAAACTTGCGGGGCTTGACTCGCTACGAGCAGTACTTC. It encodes CASSKNLRGLTRYEQYF.

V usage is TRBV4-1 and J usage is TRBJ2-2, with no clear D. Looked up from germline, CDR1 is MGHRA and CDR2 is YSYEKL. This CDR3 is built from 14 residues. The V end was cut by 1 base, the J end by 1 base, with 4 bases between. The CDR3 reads CASSQVGNTGELFF. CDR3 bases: TGCGCCAGCAGCCAAGTGGGGAACACCGGGGAGCTGTTTTTT.

The chain's CDR3 is CASGDSRYSPSGELFF. CDR3 DNA sequence: TGTGCCAGCGGGGACAGCCGTTATTCCCCCTCCGGGGAGCTGTTTTTT. The V and J genes are TRBV2 and TRBJ2-2; 7 nucleotides align to TRBD1. Germline CDR1 and CDR2: SNHLY and FYNNEI. The CDR3 spans 16 residues. Trimming took 8 bases from V and 6 from J; bases not matched to a gene: 15.

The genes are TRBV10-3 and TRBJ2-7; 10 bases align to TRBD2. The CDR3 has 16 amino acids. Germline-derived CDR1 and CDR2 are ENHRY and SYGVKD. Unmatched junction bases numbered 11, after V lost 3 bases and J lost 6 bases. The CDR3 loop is CAISDMASGSLVEQYF. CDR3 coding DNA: TGTGCCATCAGTGATATGGCTAGCGGGAGCCTGGTCGAGCAGTACTTC.

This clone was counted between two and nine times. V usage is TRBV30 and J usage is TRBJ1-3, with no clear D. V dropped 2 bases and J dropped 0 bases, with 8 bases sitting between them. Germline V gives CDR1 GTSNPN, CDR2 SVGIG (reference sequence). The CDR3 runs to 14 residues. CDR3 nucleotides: TGTGCCTGGAGTCGAGGTACCTCTGGAAACACCATATATTTT. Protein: CAWSRGTSGNTIYF.

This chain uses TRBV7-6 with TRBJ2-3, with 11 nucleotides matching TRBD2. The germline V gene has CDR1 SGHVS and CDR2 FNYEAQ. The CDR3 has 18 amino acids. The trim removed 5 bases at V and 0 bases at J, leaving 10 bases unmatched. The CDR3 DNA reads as TGTGCCAGCAGCGTCACAGTAGCGGGAGGGCCTAGCACAGATACGCAGTATTTT. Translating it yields CASSVTVAGGPSTDTQYF.

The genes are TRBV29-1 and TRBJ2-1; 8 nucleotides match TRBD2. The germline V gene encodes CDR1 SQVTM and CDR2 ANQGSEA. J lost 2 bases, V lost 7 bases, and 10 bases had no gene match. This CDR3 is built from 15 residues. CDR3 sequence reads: CSARGGREAYNEQFF. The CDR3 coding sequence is TGCAGCGCCCGAGGGGGGCGGGAGGCCTACAATGAGCAGTTCTTC.

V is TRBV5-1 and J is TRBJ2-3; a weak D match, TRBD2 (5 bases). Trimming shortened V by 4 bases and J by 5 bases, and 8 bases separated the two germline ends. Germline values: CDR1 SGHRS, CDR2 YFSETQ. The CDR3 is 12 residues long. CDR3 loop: CASSLGLDTQYF. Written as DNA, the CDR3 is TGCGCCAGCAGCCTCGGACTAGATACGCAGTATTTT.

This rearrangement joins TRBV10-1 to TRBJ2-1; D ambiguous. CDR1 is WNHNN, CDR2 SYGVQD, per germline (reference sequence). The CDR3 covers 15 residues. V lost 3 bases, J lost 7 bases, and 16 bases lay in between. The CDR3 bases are TGCGCCAGCAGTGATGATCTAGTAGAACCTAATGAGCAGTTCTTC. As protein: CASSDDLVEPNEQFF.

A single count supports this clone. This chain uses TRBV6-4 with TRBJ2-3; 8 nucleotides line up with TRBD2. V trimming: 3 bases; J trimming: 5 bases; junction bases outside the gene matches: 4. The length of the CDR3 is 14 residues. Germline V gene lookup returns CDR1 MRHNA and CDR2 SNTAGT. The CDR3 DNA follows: TGTGCCAGCAGTGAACGGGAGGGAGGAGATACGCAGTATTTT. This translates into CASSEREGGDTQYF.

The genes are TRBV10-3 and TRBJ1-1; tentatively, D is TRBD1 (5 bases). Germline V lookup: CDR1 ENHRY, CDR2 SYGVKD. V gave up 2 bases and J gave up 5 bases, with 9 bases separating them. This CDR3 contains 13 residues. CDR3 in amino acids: CAISEQGGTEAFF. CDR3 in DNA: TGTGCCATCAGTGAGCAGGGAGGTACTGAAGCTTTCTTT.

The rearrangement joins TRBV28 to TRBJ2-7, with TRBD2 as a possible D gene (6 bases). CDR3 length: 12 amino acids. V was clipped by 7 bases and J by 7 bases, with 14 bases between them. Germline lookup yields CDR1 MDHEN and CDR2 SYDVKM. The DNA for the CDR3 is TGTGCCAGCACCATGGGGGGTGGGGAGCAGTACTTC. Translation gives CASTMGGGEQYF.

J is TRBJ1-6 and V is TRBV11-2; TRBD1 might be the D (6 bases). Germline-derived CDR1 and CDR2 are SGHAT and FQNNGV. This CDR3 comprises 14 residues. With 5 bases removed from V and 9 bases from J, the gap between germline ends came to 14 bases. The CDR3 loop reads CASSPGAGLSPLHF. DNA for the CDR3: TGTGCCAGCAGCCCGGGGGCCGGGCTTTCACCCCTCCACTTT.

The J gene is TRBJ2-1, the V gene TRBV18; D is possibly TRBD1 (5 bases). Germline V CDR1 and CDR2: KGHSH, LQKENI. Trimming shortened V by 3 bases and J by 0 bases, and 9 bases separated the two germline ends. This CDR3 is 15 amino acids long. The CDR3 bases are TGTGCCAGCTCACCGTACAGGAGCTCCTACAATGAGCAGTTCTTC. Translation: CASSPYRSSYNEQFF.

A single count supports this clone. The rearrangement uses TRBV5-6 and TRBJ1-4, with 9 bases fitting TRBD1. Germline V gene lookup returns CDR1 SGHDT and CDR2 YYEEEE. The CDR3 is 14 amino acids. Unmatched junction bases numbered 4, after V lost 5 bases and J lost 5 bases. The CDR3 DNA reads TGTGCCAGCAGTCCCGACAGGGGGAATGAAAAACTGTTTTTT. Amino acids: CASSPDRGNEKLFF.

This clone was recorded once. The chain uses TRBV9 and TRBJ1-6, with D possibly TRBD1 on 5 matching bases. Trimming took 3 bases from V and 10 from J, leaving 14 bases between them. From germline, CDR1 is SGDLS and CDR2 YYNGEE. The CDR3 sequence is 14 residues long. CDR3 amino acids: CASSAAGGVSPLHF. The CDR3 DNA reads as TGTGCCAGCAGCGCTGCAGGAGGGGTATCACCCCTCCACTTT.

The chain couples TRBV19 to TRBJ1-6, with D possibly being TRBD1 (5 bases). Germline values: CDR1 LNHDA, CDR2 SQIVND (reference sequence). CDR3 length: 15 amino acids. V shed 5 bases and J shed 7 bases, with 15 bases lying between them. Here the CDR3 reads CASSDWDGENSPLHF. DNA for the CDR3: TGTGCCAGTAGTGATTGGGACGGAGAAAATTCACCCCTCCACTTT.

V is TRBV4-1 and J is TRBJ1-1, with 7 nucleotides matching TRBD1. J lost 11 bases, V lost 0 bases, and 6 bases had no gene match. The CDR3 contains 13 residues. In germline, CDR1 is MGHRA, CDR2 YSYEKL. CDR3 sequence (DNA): TGCGCCAGCAGCCAAGATGGAGGGGGCGGGGCTTTCTTT. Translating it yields CASSQDGGGGAFF.

CDR3: CASGGEASGANVLTF. The CDR3 nucleotides are TGTGCCAGCGGAGGTGAGGCCTCTGGGGCCAACGTCCTGACTTTC. The rearrangement uses TRBV2 and TRBJ2-6; D perhaps matches TRBD2 (5 bases). Germline V gene lookup returns CDR1 SNHLY and CDR2 FYNNEI. Trimming took off 8 bases at V and 0 bases at J, with 11 bases between the two ends. The CDR3 is 15 amino acids.

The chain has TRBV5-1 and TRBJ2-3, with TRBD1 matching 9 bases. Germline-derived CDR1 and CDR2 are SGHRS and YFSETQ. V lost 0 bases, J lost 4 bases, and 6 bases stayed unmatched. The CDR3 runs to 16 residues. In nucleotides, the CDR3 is TGCGCCAGCAGCTTGGACTGGGACAGGGCGGCAGATACGCAGTATTTT. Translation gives CASSLDWDRAADTQYF.

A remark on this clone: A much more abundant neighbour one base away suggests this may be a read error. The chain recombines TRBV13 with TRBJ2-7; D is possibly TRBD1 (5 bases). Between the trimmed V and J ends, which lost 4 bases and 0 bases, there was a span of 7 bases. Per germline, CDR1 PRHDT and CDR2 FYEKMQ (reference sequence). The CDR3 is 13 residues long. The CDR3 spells CASSWGSSYEQYF. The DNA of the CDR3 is TGTGCCAGCAGCTGGGGCAGCTCCTACGAGCAGTACTTC. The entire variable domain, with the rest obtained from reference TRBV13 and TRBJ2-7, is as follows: AAGVIQSPRHLIKEKRETATLKCYPIPRHDTVYWYQQGPGQDPQFLISFYEKMQSDKGSIPDRFSAQQFSDYHSELNMSSLELGDSALYFCASSWGSSYEQYFGPGTRLTVT.

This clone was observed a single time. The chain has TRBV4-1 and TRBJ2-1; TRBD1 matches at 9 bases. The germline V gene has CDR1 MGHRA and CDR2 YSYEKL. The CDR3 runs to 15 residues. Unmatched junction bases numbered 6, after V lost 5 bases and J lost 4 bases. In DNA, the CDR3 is TGCGCCAGCAGCTCGCGGGACAGGGTTTACAATGAGCAGTTCTTC. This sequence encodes CASSSRDRVYNEQFF.